The 11 T cell receptor beta chains presented below share a single source sample, sequenced in a study of T cell changes during pregnancy in multiple sclerosis. Generated by immunoSEQ multiplex PCR, the TCRdb table keeps only in-frame clones and is missing some. This sample has some 24,000 clones, with about 88% found just once. The material sequenced was CD8+ T cells from peripheral blood mononuclear cells, taken in the third trimester of pregnancy. The receptor set was obtained from a female donor in good health, enrolled as a control in a pregnancy study.

The chain couples TRBV11-2 to TRBJ2-1; 7 nucleotides match TRBD2. V trimming: 1 base; J trimming: 2 bases; junction bases outside the gene matches: 5. The CDR3 is 16 amino acids. The germline V gene has CDR1 SGHAT and CDR2 FQNNGV. The DNA for the CDR3 is TGTGCCAGCAGCTTAGTTCTAGCGGTAGCCTACAATGAGCAGTTCTTC. It translates to CASSLVLAVAYNEQFF.

The count of this clone is one. The chain carries TRBV7-9 and TRBJ2-6; 8 nucleotides align to TRBD1. The CDR3 extends over 17 amino acids. V was clipped by 4 bases and J by 0 bases; unmatched bases: 5. Germline lookup yields CDR1 SEHNR and CDR2 FQNEAQ (reference sequence). CDR3: CASSSADRGSGANVLTF. CDR3 coding DNA: TGTGCCAGCAGCTCGGCTGACAGGGGCTCTGGGGCCAACGTCCTGACTTTC.

The chain carries TRBV11-2 and TRBJ2-7; 8 bases agree with TRBD1. Germline lookup yields CDR1 SGHAT and CDR2 FQNNGV. This CDR3 is 14 amino acids long. J gave up 4 bases and V 3 bases, and 5 bases lay outside the gene matches. CDR3 bases: TGTGCCAGCAGCTTTGACAGGGGTGGTTACGAGCAGTACTTC. It encodes CASSFDRGGYEQYF.

The chain carries TRBV21-1 and TRBJ2-7; TRBD1 was called by the table and not checked on the DNA. TRBV21-1 is designated a pseudogene. The CDR3 length is 19 residues. For the CDR3, the DNA is TGTGCCAGCAGCAACCTAATAACTCAGAGGACAGGTCTTTTCTGCGAGCAGTACTTC. Translating it yields CASSNLITQRTGLFCEQYF.

This clone was detected only once. The rearrangement uses TRBV19 and TRBJ1-1, with a possible D match to TRBD1 (6 bases). Trimming stripped 5 bases from V and 0 bases from J, with 19 bases between. Germline CDR1 is LNHDA and CDR2 is SQIVND (reference sequence). The CDR3 is made up of 17 amino acids. CDR3 sequence (DNA): TGTGCCAGTAGTCCCCCGACAGGAAGGAGCATGAACACTGAAGCTTTCTTT. This gives the protein CASSPPTGRSMNTEAFF. Supplemented by reference TRBV19 and TRBJ1-1, the full variable domain reads DGGITQSPKYLFRKEGQNVTLSCEQNLNHDAMYWYRQDPGQGLRLIYYSQIVNDFQKGDIAEGYSVSREKKESFPLTVTSAQKNPTAFYLCASSPPTGRSMNTEAFFGQGTRLTVV.

The V gene is TRBV5-6, the J gene TRBJ2-5, with D perhaps TRBD1 (5 bases). Trimming pared 1 base from V and 3 bases from J, leaving 7 bases between. Looked up from germline, CDR1 is SGHDT and CDR2 is YYEEEE. The CDR3 extends over 13 amino acids. The DNA for the CDR3 is TGTGCCAGCAGCTTGTCACAGGAAGAGACCCAGTACTTC. This codes for CASSLSQEETQYF.

The chain links TRBV6-1 to TRBJ1-1; 10 bases align to TRBD1. The CDR3 spans 14 residues. Unmatched junction bases numbered 3, after V lost 3 bases and J lost 5 bases. The germline V gene encodes CDR1 MNHNS and CDR2 SASEGT. Here the CDR3 reads CASSEDRGRTEAFF. DNA for the CDR3: TGTGCCAGCAGTGAGGACAGGGGGAGAACTGAAGCTTTCTTT.

The gene calls are TRBV7-2 and TRBJ2-1; 13 bases line up with TRBD2. J gave up 8 bases and V 5 bases, and 12 bases lay outside the gene matches. The germline V gene has CDR1 SGHTA and CDR2 FQGNSA. This CDR3 has 17 residues. The CDR3 sequence: CASSQARTSGRGHEQFF. Here the CDR3 DNA reads TGTGCCAGCAGCCAAGCCCGGACTAGCGGGAGAGGACATGAGCAGTTCTTC. The full variable domain, rest sourced from reference TRBV7-2 and TRBJ2-1, is GAGVSQSPSNKVTEKGKDVELRCDPISGHTALYWYRQSLGQGLEFLIYFQGNSAPDKSGLPSDRFSAERTGGSVSTLTIQRTQQEDSAVYLCASSQARTSGRGHEQFFGPGTRLTVL.

This rearrangement joins TRBV30 to TRBJ1-3; no clear D gene. The CDR3 loop spans 12 amino acids. Trimming took 0 bases from V and 4 from J, leaving 4 bases between them. Germline values: CDR1 GTSNPN, CDR2 SVGIG (reference sequence). The CDR3 region has the DNA TGTGCCTGGAGTGTCCAGGGAAACACCATATATTTT. Its protein product is CAWSVQGNTIYF.

This clone was seen just once. The CDR3 reads CSVVADEQYF. DNA of the CDR3: TGCAGCGTTGTGGCGGACGAGCAGTACTTC. The V call is TRBV29-1, the J call TRBJ2-7; no definite D call. Germline lookup yields CDR1 SQVTM and CDR2 ANQGSEA. With 4 bases removed from V and 5 bases from J, the gap between germline ends came to 6 bases. The CDR3 extends over 10 amino acids.

V and J are TRBV7-9 and TRBJ2-7, with D possibly matching TRBD1 (6 bases). V lost 1 base and J lost 1, with 14 bases in between. Germline-derived CDR1 and CDR2 are SEHNR and FQNEAQ (reference sequence). The CDR3 is made up of 16 amino acids. DNA for the CDR3: TGTGCCAGCAGCTTAGGCCGGGGTGGACAGTCCTACGAGCAGTACTTC. This sequence encodes CASSLGRGGQSYEQYF.